This TCR beta chain stems from a study of T cells in Graves' hyperthyroidism and ophthalmopathy. Looking at the study overall: Prior to any treatment, at the point of initial diagnosis, peripheral blood was collected.

Authors of the study amplified TCR beta CDR3 regions from RNA transcripts. In the first-round RT-PCR of the TCR CDR3, the HTBI primer set was used. Each CDR3 protein is one row after TCRdb ran MiXCR on the multiplex PCR reads. The sample records around 700,000 distinct CDR3 sequences, about 35% being singletons. The study's findings and limits: Most thyroid clonotypes that were expanded above 0.001 also turned up in blood.

Stability of Graves' hyperthyroidism was defined as absent ophthalmopathy progression within 18 months. This sample holds PBMCs from about 10 ml fresh peripheral blood. This clonotype came up many times. What it binds is not known. The CDR3 loop spans 15 amino acids. V dropped 8 bases and J dropped 3 bases, with 17 bases sitting between them. Germline V CDR1 and CDR2: MGHDK, SYGVNS. Sequencing was carried out using blood. The chain employs TRBV25-1 and TRBJ1-5, with D uncertain. The clonotype comes from a woman aged 40 to 49 with Graves' hyperthyroidism. Written as DNA, the CDR3 is TGTGCCAGCGGCGACACCTCCGGGTTCAATCAGCCCCAGCATTTT. Its translation is CASGDTSGFNQPQHF.